This T cell receptor (beta chain) was identified in a study of molecular identifiers for immune sequencing clone quantification. Trimming removed 6 bases from V and 10 bases from J, with 24 bases in between. Germline loops: CDR1 LNHDA, CDR2 SQIVND (reference sequence). CDR3 length: 15 residues. TCRdb recomputed calls from the PCR reads with MiXCR, one row per CDR3 protein. In the table there are around 470,000 distinct CDR3 sequences, 20% to 25% of which are singletons. The TCR was taken from a human donor in good health. Some libraries in this study had Jurkat cell RNA spiked in. V usage is TRBV19 and J usage is TRBJ1-1, with D possibly TRBD1 on 5 matching bases. The sample consisted of naive CD8+ T cells from blood, with Jurkat cell RNA spiked in. Documented subset: FACS-sorted CD8+CD4-CCR7+CD45RA+ naive T cells. DNA for the CDR3: TGTGCCAGTAGCACTACTGGGGGAAGTAGTTCTGGAGCTTTCTTT. Translated: CASSTTGGSSSGAFF.